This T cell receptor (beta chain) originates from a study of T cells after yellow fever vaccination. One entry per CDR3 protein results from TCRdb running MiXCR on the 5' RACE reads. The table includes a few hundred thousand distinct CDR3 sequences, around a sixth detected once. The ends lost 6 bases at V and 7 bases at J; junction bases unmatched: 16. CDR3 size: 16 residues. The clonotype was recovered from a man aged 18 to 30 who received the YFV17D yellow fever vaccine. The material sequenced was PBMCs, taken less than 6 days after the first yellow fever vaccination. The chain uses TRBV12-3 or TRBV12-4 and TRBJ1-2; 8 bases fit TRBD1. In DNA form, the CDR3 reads TGTGCCAGCAGCCCAGAGTATGACAGGGGAGGGGGTGGCTACACCTTC. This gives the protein CASSPEYDRGGGGYTF.